This TCR beta chain was recorded in a study of blood T cell repertoires in COVID-19 (dated by TCRdb to 2019 to 2021). About the study as a whole: The collaborator samples originated in the United States, Italy and Spain and spanned the acute and convalescent phases of COVID-19. The material from the prospective study consisted of cDNA or gDNA derived from T cells, B-cell-depleted T cells, or PBMCs. The dataset comprised deeply sampled blood TCRbeta repertoires from subjects exposed to, actively infected with, or recovered from COVID-19. The repertoires were made available in a free public database intended to serve as a resource for research on the immune response to SARS-CoV-2. The samples were drawn from two sources: the first 160 participants of the ongoing ImmuneRACE study, and fewer than 1,500 subjects contributed by 6 global collaborators. Nearly every sample came with metadata listing a de-identified subject ID, COVID-19 status, age in years and sex. Where HLA class I and class II types were available, the types were taken from metadata supplied by the sample provider, not from assay-based typing.

One collaborating source in Seattle enrolled patients while the patients were actively infected and followed the patients over time throughout the course of disease. Collaborating institutions collected whole blood in K2EDTA tubes following their own protocols. For TCRbeta analysis, collaborators shipped samples in one of three forms: frozen whole blood, isolated PBMCs, or DNA extracted from either of those sample types. The immunoSEQ Assay, a bias-controlled multiplex PCR, was used to amplify TCRbeta CDR3 regions from genomic DNA. In the source study's methods: The number of nucleated cells in each sample was estimated by amplification of reference gene primers within the assay. Sequence reads were collapsed and filtered to measure the absolute abundance of every unique TCRbeta CDR3 rearrangement. For each sample, productive Simpson clonality was calculated as the square root of Simpson's diversity index across productive rearrangements. This immuneACCESS table, as held by TCRdb, lists in-frame sequences with V and J called but not all clones. Of the missing ones, under half trace to an unresolved V gene in checked studies; the others have no known cause. That table supplies the V and J calls and clone size; D and trimming were determined from the DNA. Present in this sample are 220,000 or so clones, approximately 78% of which were seen just once. The ten most abundant clones make up approximately 8.4% of the sample.

The study at large found these results: The quantity of clinical and demographic metadata differed by source and by participant and was supplied without curation.

The table lists this clone with a few counts. The antigen it recognizes is unknown. Base qualities are not provided; no much larger clone lies one nucleotide away. Trimming removed 0 bases from V and 0 bases from J, leaving 7 bases between the germline ends. Its CDR3 holds 15 amino acids, cysteine through phenylalanine. CDR3 DNA is the only sequence kept; it has 45 bases, read in frame from the first base. Sequences SGHDT (CDR1) and YYEEEE (CDR2) are obtained from the germline V gene. This TCR derives from a woman over 75 with COVID-19, enrolled during active disease. Recombination connected TRBV5-6 to TRBJ1-5; TRBD1 could be the D gene, as 5 bases match. Sequences were obtained from peripheral blood. The encoded CDR3 is CASSLGTYSNQPQHF. The bases are TGTGCCAGCAGCTTGGGGACATATAGCAATCAGCCCCAGCATTTT.